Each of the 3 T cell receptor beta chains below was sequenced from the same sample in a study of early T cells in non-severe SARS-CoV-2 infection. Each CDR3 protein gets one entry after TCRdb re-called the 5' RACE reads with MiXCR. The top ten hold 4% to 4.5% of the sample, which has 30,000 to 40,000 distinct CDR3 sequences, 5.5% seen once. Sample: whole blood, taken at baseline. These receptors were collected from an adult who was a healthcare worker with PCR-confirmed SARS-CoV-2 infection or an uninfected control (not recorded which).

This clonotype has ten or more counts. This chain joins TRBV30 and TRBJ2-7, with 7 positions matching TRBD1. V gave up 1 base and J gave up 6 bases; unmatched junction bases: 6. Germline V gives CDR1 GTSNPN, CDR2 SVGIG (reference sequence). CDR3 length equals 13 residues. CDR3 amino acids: CAWSARQGSEQYF. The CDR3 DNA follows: TGTGCCTGGAGTGCCCGACAGGGTTCCGAGCAGTACTTC.

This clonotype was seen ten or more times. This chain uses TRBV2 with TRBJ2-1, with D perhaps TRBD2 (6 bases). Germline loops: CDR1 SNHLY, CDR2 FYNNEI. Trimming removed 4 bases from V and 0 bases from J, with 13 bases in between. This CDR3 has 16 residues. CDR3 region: CASSGFSGYSYNEQFF. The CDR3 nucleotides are TGTGCCAGCAGTGGGTTTAGCGGCTACTCCTACAATGAGCAGTTCTTC.

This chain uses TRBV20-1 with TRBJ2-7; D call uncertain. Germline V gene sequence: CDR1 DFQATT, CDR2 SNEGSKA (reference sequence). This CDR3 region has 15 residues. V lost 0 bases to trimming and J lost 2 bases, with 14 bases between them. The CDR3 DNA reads TGCAGTGCTAGAGATGGGTTAATGGACCCCTACGAGCAGTACTTC. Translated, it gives CSARDGLMDPYEQYF.